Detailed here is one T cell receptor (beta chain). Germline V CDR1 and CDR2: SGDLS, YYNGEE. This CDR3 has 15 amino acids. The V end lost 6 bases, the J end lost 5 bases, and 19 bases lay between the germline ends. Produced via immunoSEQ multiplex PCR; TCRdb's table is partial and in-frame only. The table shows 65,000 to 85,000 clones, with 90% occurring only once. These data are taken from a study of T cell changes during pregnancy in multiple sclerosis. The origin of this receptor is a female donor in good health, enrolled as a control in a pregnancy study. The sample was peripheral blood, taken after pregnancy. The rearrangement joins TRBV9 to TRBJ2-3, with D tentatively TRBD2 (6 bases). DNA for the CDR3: TGTGCCAGCACGGAGGGGCTAGCGATTAGAGATACGCAGTATTTT. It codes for CASTEGLAIRDTQYF. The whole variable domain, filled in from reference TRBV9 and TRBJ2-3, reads DSGVTQTPKHLITATGQRVTLRCSPRSGDLSVYWYQQSLDQGLQFLIQYYNGEERAKGNILERFSAQQFPDLHSELNLSSLELGDSALYFCASTEGLAIRDTQYFGPGTRLTVL.